A selection of T cell receptor beta chains follows, all from one sample in a study of molecular identifiers for immune sequencing clone quantification. TCRdb called the PCR reads again in MiXCR, with one record for every CDR3 protein. Among about 35,000 distinct CDR3 sequences, approximately 18% were seen once, and the ten largest hold approximately 6.7%. Sequenced sample: naive CD8+ T cells from blood, with Jurkat cell RNA spiked in. The receptors here all came from a human donor in good health. Some libraries in this study had Jurkat cell RNA spiked in. CDR3s include the opening cysteine and the closing phenylalanine or tryptophan. The D gene is left open where the match is weak. A clone size is listed for some rows: how often the clone was seen (once, few, many), or a class if it is expanded.

j_call clone_size v_call d_call cdr3_aa cdr3_nt
TRBJ2-2 many TRBV15 NA CATSHGILNTGELFF TGTGCCACCAGCCACGGGATACTTAACACCGGGGAGCTGTTTTTT
TRBJ2-7 NA TRBV4-3 TRBD2 CASSHGLAGGNEQYF TGCGCCAGCAGCCATGGACTAGCGGGAGGGAATGAGCAGTACTTC
TRBJ1-5 many TRBV6-2/TRBV6-3 TRBD1 CASRSEDRGNQPQHF TGTGCCAGCAGATCAGAGGACAGGGGCAATCAGCCCCAGCATTTT
TRBJ1-1 many TRBV7-8 NA CASSSPQSEAFF TGTGCCAGCAGCTCGCCCCAATCTGAAGCTTTCTTT
TRBJ2-5 once TRBV13 TRBD2 CASSLGLAGVQETQYF TGTGCCAGCAGCTTAGGGCTAGCGGGAGTCCAAGAGACCCAGTACTTC
TRBJ2-1 many TRBV29-1 TRBD2 CSAEGGGLAGVLEQFF TGCAGCGCCGAGGGGGGCGGGCTAGCGGGAGTACTTGAGCAGTTCTTC
TRBJ2-7 many TRBV7-6 TRBD2 CASSNAGEGYYEQYF TGTGCCAGCAGCAACGCGGGAGAAGGGTACTACGAGCAGTACTTC
TRBJ2-5 many TRBV10-3 NA CAIRALGQETQYF TGTGCCATCAGGGCGCTGGGGCAAGAGACCCAGTACTTC
TRBJ2-5 NA TRBV19 NA CASTVGEQEEETQYF TGTGCCAGTACGGTGGGGGAACAGGAAGAAGAGACCCAGTACTTC
TRBJ2-5 many TRBV7-7 NA CASSLRTAETQYF TGTGCCAGCAGCTTACGGACCGCAGAGACCCAGTACTTC
TRBJ2-7 few TRBV7-8 TRBD1 CASSPPPGQGYEQYF TGTGCCAGCAGCCCCCCACCGGGACAGGGGTACGAGCAGTACTTC
TRBJ2-5 many TRBV6-2/TRBV6-3 NA CASSYSEETQETQYF TGTGCCAGCAGTTACTCAGAGGAGACTCAAGAGACCCAGTACTTC
TRBJ2-6 few TRBV2 TRBD1 CASTKEGTGVGANVLTF TGTGCCAGCACCAAGGAAGGTACAGGGGTCGGGGCCAACGTCCTGACTTTC
TRBJ2-5 many TRBV11-2 NA CASSLVIQETQYF TGTGCCAGCAGCTTAGTTATTCAAGAGACCCAGTACTTC
TRBJ1-1 many TRBV20-1 NA CSASAGFPEAFF TGCAGTGCTAGTGCAGGGTTCCCTGAAGCTTTCTTT
TRBJ2-2 many TRBV7-9 NA CASSPYTGELFF TGTGCCAGCAGCCCCTACACCGGGGAGCTGTTTTTT
TRBJ2-7 many TRBV7-9 NA CASSPGWAYEQYF TGTGCCAGCAGTCCCGGGTGGGCCTACGAGCAGTACTTC
TRBJ2-5 once TRBV28 NA CASSLLQAGETQYF TGTGCCAGCAGTTTACTACAGGCCGGAGAGACCCAGTACTTC
TRBJ1-1 NA TRBV7-2 TRBD1 CASSRQGKWYVNTEAFF TGTGCCAGCAGCCGACAGGGGAAATGGTATGTGAACACTGAAGCTTTCTTT
TRBJ2-7 many TRBV4-1 NA CASSQERSGRLYEQYF TGCGCCAGCAGCCAAGAACGGTCAGGGAGGCTCTACGAGCAGTACTTC
TRBJ2-1 NA TRBV28 TRBD2 CASSLSLSSGLYNEQFF TGTGCCAGCAGTTTGTCCCTTTCTAGCGGACTATACAATGAGCAGTTCTTC
TRBJ2-7 many TRBV4-2 TRBD1 CASSPRDRNNYEQYF TGTGCCAGCAGCCCCCGGGACAGGAACAACTACGAGCAGTACTTC
TRBJ2-4 many TRBV6-2/TRBV6-3 NA CASSYDWAAGFLTKNIQYF TGTGCCAGCAGTTACGATTGGGCGGCGGGATTTCTCACCAAAAACATTCAGTACTTC
TRBJ2-1 NA TRBV9 NA CANSPLAPSEQFF TGTGCCAACAGCCCCCTAGCTCCTAGTGAGCAGTTCTTC
TRBJ2-3 many TRBV13 TRBD2 CASSSVAGVTDTQYF TGTGCCAGCAGCTCTGTAGCGGGAGTCACAGATACGCAGTATTTT
TRBJ2-7 NA TRBV4-1 NA CASSQEGLNEQYF TGCGCCAGCAGCCAAGAGGGCCTTAACGAGCAGTACTTC
TRBJ2-2 many TRBV27 TRBD2 CASCLAGSGELFF TGTGCCAGCTGTCTAGCGGGCTCCGGGGAGCTGTTTTTT
TRBJ2-1 many TRBV5-1 NA CASSFVPLREQFF TGCGCCAGCAGCTTCGTCCCTTTAAGGGAGCAGTTCTTC
TRBJ2-7 many TRBV4-2 NA CASSQAWGSGAEQYF TGTGCCAGCAGCCAAGCCTGGGGGTCGGGGGCCGAGCAGTACTTC
TRBJ1-2 NA TRBV12-3/TRBV12-4 TRBD1 CASSGGTANSDYTF TGTGCCAGCAGTGGGGGGACAGCAAACTCCGACTACACCTTC
TRBJ1-5 NA TRBV2 TRBD1 CASSEPAQARDRANQPQHF TGTGCCAGCAGTGAACCCGCCCAAGCCCGGGACAGGGCCAATCAGCCCCAGCATTTT
TRBJ2-2 many TRBV7-9 NA CASSLVGKPGELFF TGTGCCAGCAGCTTAGTCGGGAAGCCCGGGGAGCTGTTTTTT
TRBJ2-1 many TRBV10-3 NA CAISESGYEQFF TGTGCCATCAGTGAGTCAGGGTATGAGCAGTTCTTC
TRBJ1-1 many TRBV7-2 NA CASSPDGAFF TGTGCCAGCAGTCCCGACGGAGCTTTCTTT
TRBJ2-7 many TRBV27 NA CASSLGGPFEQYF TGTGCCAGCAGTTTAGGCGGACCGTTCGAACAGTACTTC
TRBJ2-5 many TRBV2 NA CASSETLSETQYF TGTGCCAGCAGTGAAACTCTTTCGGAGACCCAGTACTTC
TRBJ2-1 many TRBV7-8 NA CASSTRDNHNEQFF TGTGCCAGCAGCACCCGGGACAACCACAATGAGCAGTTCTTC
TRBJ1-1 many TRBV13 NA CASSSWVLMNTEAFF TGTGCCAGCAGCTCTTGGGTGTTAATGAACACTGAAGCTTTCTTT
TRBJ2-1 many TRBV11-2 NA CASSAQADEQFF TGTGCCAGCAGCGCACAGGCGGATGAGCAGTTCTTC
TRBJ2-7 many TRBV9 NA CASSAPSGAEQYF TGTGCCAGCAGCGCCCCATCGGGGGCGGAGCAGTACTTC